This T cell receptor (beta chain) was documented in a study of long-term antiretroviral therapy in people with HIV. General study results and limits: Blood dating 2004 to 2017 may reflect older ART regimens.

Sampling of each donor yielded at least one pre-ART PBMC sample and at least two post-ART PBMC samples. All participants with HIV were treated in the United States. There were about 1-10 million cryopreserved PBMC in the samples before DNA extraction. Trimming removed 6 bases from V and 4 bases from J, with 13 bases in between. This CDR3 is built from 13 residues. CDR1 SGHTA and CDR2 FQGNSA come from the germline V gene. Run at survey level, the immunoSEQ assay was version v3.0. The method was immunoSEQ multiplex PCR; TCRdb's version includes in-frame clones alone and lacks a portion of them. The repertoire has fewer than 25,000 clones, 81% of them found once; the top ten carry around 7.2%. A remark on this clone: Its specificity is not known.

The rearrangement links TRBV7-2 to TRBJ2-7; D might be TRBD2 (5 bases). The sample consisted of unsorted PBMCs, taken 1.5 years after starting antiretroviral therapy. The sequence came from a man aged 30-40 years with HIV. CDR3 sequence reads: CASRSRGGYEQYF. DNA of the CDR3: TGTGCCAGCAGGTCCCGTGGAGGTTACGAGCAGTACTTC.